This T cell receptor (beta chain) was sequenced in a study of OX40 agonist ivuxolimab in advanced cancers. Study details: Three patients, one with hepatocellular carcinoma and two with cutaneous melanoma, responded partially.

The sampling schedule covered blood at baseline, cycle 4 day 1, and cycle 7 day 1. The CDR3 consists of 13 residues. Germline V gene data show CDR1 as SGHNT and CDR2 as YYREEE (reference sequence). The V and J ends lost 4 bases and 5 bases respectively, with 12 bases between them. As concerns this clone: Its antigen is not identified.

Method: immunoSEQ multiplex PCR; TCRdb's copy keeps in-frame clones and lacks some. The sample carries more than 60,000 clones, 85% to 90% recorded once. Study outcomes and limitations: Determination of antigen specificity was not performed for the expanded peripheral T cells. At 0.1 to 3.0 mg/kg and by week 6, clonal expansion occurred in CD4+ and CD8+ blood T cells.

The sample in question was CD4+ or CD8+ T cells sorted from blood, obtained in a trial of the OX40 agonist ivuxolimab. The V and J genes are TRBV5-4 and TRBJ1-2; D possibly corresponds to TRBD1 (6 bases). The receptor comes from an adult with an advanced solid tumor such as melanoma, head and neck, liver or kidney cancer. The CDR3 DNA is TGTGCCAGCAGCACGCAGGGGAGTTATGGCTACACCTTC. Translated, it gives CASSTQGSYGYTF.